Listed here are 31 T cell receptor beta chains from one sample, sequenced in a study of blood T cells in healthy people across ages. A sample-barcoded 5' primer and a J-beta primer mix were used in a second PCR of about 6 to 12 cycles. TCRdb used MiXCR to reprocess the 5' RACE reads, holding one entry per CDR3 protein. This sample carries about 780,000 distinct CDR3 sequences, approximately 67% of them seen once, and the ten largest clones take 28%. Material: blood. These receptors were obtained from a man aged 30 to 39 in good health.

This chain links TRBV28 with TRBJ1-5; D is uncertain. Germline V gene lookup returns CDR1 MDHEN and CDR2 SYDVKM. The CDR3 sequence is 12 residues long. The V and J ends lost 8 bases and 3 bases respectively, with 8 bases between them. This chain's CDR3 is CASRRYNQPQHF. The CDR3 DNA sequence: TGTGCCAGCCGACGGTACAATCAGCCCCAGCATTTT.

This clonotype appeared a single time. This sequence joins TRBV3-1 and TRBJ2-1; D unclear. The CDR3 runs 15 residues. V was shortened by 2 bases and J by 5 bases, with 13 bases between the two germline ends. Per the germline V gene, CDR1 is LGHDT and CDR2 is YNNKEL (reference sequence). Here the CDR3 DNA reads TGTGCCAGCAGCCAAAATTGGGCACTTAACAATGAGCAGTTCTTC. It is translated as CASSQNWALNNEQFF.

This clonotype has a handful of counts. The genes are TRBV20-1 and TRBJ2-3; tentatively, D is TRBD1 or TRBD2 (6 bases each). Germline CDR1 reads DFQATT; CDR2 reads SNEGSKA (reference sequence). Trimming took 6 bases from V and 5 from J, leaving 15 bases between them. This CDR3 has 13 amino acids. CDR3 protein: CSAPLRGRDTQYF. The CDR3 nucleotides are TGCAGTGCCCCACTTCGGGGGCGAGATACGCAGTATTTT.

This clonotype was counted once. The chain has TRBV14 and TRBJ2-7; 7 bases line up with TRBD1. V shed 3 bases and J 7 bases; nucleotides not matched to a gene: 9. This CDR3 has 14 residues. Germline CDR1 is SGHDN and CDR2 is FVKESK. The CDR3 reads CASSQGTEVGEQYF. The CDR3 region has the DNA TGTGCCAGCAGCCAGGGGACAGAGGTAGGAGAGCAGTACTTC.

Only a few counts were recorded for this clonotype. This chain joins TRBV4-2 and TRBJ2-1; tentatively, D is TRBD1 (6 bases). V lost 4 bases, J lost 7 bases, and 17 bases lay in between. The CDR3 covers 15 residues. Germline V lookup: CDR1 LGHNA, CDR2 YNFKEQ. CDR3 in DNA: TGTGCCAGCAGCCGGACAACAGGGATGGAAAATGAGCAGTTCTTC. As protein: CASSRTTGMENEQFF.

The V and J genes are TRBV24-1 and TRBJ2-3; the D is unclear. The V end was cut by 4 bases, the J end by 5 bases, with 9 bases between. CDR1 is KGHDR and CDR2 is SFDVKD in the germline V gene. This CDR3 has 13 residues. This CDR3 is CATSDSHLDTQYF. The DNA of the CDR3 is TGTGCCACCAGTGACTCCCACTTAGATACGCAGTATTTT.

The V gene is TRBV7-9, the J gene TRBJ2-7, with D possibly being TRBD1 (6 bases). V was cut by 5 bases and J by 7 bases, with 18 bases left in between. This CDR3 comprises 14 residues. Per germline, CDR1 SEHNR and CDR2 FQNEAQ (reference sequence). The DNA for the CDR3 is TGTGCCAGCAGCCCCTACAGGGCCGCTGGGGAGCAGTACTTC. Translation: CASSPYRAAGEQYF.

This clonotype was detected only a few times. The chain has TRBV12-3 or TRBV12-4 and TRBJ2-1; D is perhaps TRBD1 or TRBD2 (5 bases each). The V gene lost 2 bases and the J gene lost 10 bases, with 15 bases spanning the gap. This CDR3 spans 14 amino acids. The CDR3 sequence: CASSLRGAGGEQFF. The DNA of the CDR3 is TGTGCCAGCAGTTTACGGGGCGCGGGCGGGGAGCAGTTCTTC.

This clonotype was picked up a small number of times. The chain's CDR3 is CAIRGPVNEKLFF. The DNA for the CDR3 is TGTGCCATCAGGGGGCCAGTTAATGAAAAACTGTTTTTT. The chain links TRBV10-3 to TRBJ1-4, with D possibly matching TRBD1 (5 bases). The CDR3 loop spans 13 amino acids. V lost 6 bases, J lost 4 bases, and 9 bases lay in between. CDR1 ENHRY and CDR2 SYGVKD come from the germline V gene.

The V call is TRBV29-1, the J call TRBJ2-7, with TRBD2 matching 8 bases. The CDR3 extends over 14 amino acids. Looked up from germline, CDR1 is SQVTM and CDR2 is ANQGSEA. With 2 bases clipped from V and 2 bases from J, the junction kept 5 bases outside the gene matches. The CDR3 region has the DNA TGCAGCGTTGAATACAGCGGGGGCCCCTACGAGCAGTACTTC. Encoded protein: CSVEYSGGPYEQYF.

This chain uses TRBV12-3 or TRBV12-4 with TRBJ2-4, with D perhaps TRBD2 (6 bases). Trimming removed 7 bases at V and 6 bases at J, with 19 bases between. The CDR3 totals 15 residues. CDR3 residues: CASTRDSFPLNIQYF. CDR3 nucleotides: TGTGCCAGCACCCGGGACTCCTTCCCTTTAAACATTCAGTACTTC.

The CDR3 is CASSYSVRVTYNEQFF. The CDR3 DNA follows: TGTGCCAGCAGTTACAGTGTGAGGGTAACCTACAATGAGCAGTTCTTC. V usage is TRBV6-2 or TRBV6-3 and J usage is TRBJ2-1; D might be TRBD2 (5 bases). Trimming removed 2 bases from V and 2 bases from J, with 13 bases in between. There are 16 residues in the CDR3. Germline V CDR1 and CDR2: MNHEY, SVGEGT.

A remark on this clonotype: A junction end diverges from the germline sequence, so it may reflect a read error. The CDR3, as DNA: TGCAGCGTTAACGACGATGAGAAGTTCTTC. Protein sequence: CSVNDDEKFF. This chain joins TRBV29-1 and TRBJ2-1; D remains ambiguous. CDR1 is SQVTM, CDR2 ANQGSEA, per germline. This CDR3 region has 10 residues.

The CDR3 DNA reads TGCGCCAGCAGTAGGCAGACGAGCTCCTACGAGCAGTACTTC. This sequence encodes CASSRQTSSYEQYF. The chain has TRBV5-1 and TRBJ2-7; no definite D call. The CDR3 runs 14 residues. V lost 5 bases, J lost 0 bases, and 12 bases lay in between. Looked up from germline, CDR1 is SGHRS and CDR2 is YFSETQ.

The V call is TRBV7-2, the J call TRBJ2-1; D unresolved. In germline, CDR1 is SGHTA, CDR2 FQGNSA. The length of the CDR3 is 13 residues. With 1 base removed from V and 14 bases from J, the gap between germline ends came to 15 bases. The CDR3 spells CASSLERSLGKFF. CDR3 bases: TGTGCCAGCAGCTTAGAGAGGTCTCTAGGCAAGTTCTTC.

The rearrangement links TRBV20-1 to TRBJ2-5; tentatively, D is TRBD2 (5 bases). Germline values: CDR1 DFQATT, CDR2 SNEGSKA (reference sequence). The CDR3 runs 13 residues. V was pared by 1 base and J by 11 bases, with 17 bases between. CDR3 protein: CSARGPSHNEQYF. CDR3 in DNA: TGCAGTGCTAGAGGCCCTAGCCACAATGAGCAGTACTTC.

The chain joins TRBV6-6 to TRBJ2-1; TRBD1 matches 8 bases. In germline, CDR1 is MNHNY, CDR2 SVGAGI (reference sequence). With V trimmed by 6 bases and J by 0 bases, 7 bases remained unmatched. The length of the CDR3 is 16 residues. CDR3 sequence reads: CASSPGGRGSYNEQFF. As DNA, the CDR3 is TGTGCCAGCAGCCCAGGGGGCAGGGGCTCCTACAATGAGCAGTTCTTC.

The J gene is TRBJ2-5, the V gene TRBV7-2; maybe TRBD2 (6 bases). Matching the DNA end better, TRBJ2-7 makes the J call doubtful. CDR3 length: 13 amino acids. CDR1 and CDR2 (germline): SGHTA, FQGNSA. The CDR3 DNA reads as TGTGCCAGCAGCGACCTGGGGGGTTACGAGCAGTACTTC. Amino acids: CASSDLGGYEQYF.

The genes are TRBV6-5 and TRBJ2-7; 9 bases agree with TRBD1. CDR1 MNHEY and CDR2 SVGAGI come from the germline V gene. With V trimmed by 0 bases and J by 2 bases, 2 bases remained unmatched. CDR3 length: 15 amino acids. As DNA, the CDR3 is TGTGCCAGCAGTTACTCCCGGACAGGGGCCTACGAGCAGTACTTC. As protein: CASSYSRTGAYEQYF.

This chain's CDR3 is CAGKYGGQETQYF. CDR3 nucleotide sequence: TGTGCCGGCAAATACGGCGGGCAAGAGACCCAGTACTTC. This chain links TRBV7-9 with TRBJ2-5; maybe TRBD2 (5 bases). Germline CDR1 SEHNR, CDR2 FQNEAQ (reference sequence). V lost 11 bases, J lost 2 bases, and 15 bases lay in between. The CDR3 covers 13 residues.

This clonotype showed up just once. The CDR3 loop is CASSRDAGGRADTQYF. The CDR3 DNA reads TGTGCCAGCAGCCGCGATGCGGGGGGGAGGGCAGATACGCAGTATTTT. V usage is TRBV7-2 and J usage is TRBJ2-3; TRBD2 matches at 9 bases. Germline V gene sequence: CDR1 SGHTA, CDR2 FQGNSA. The CDR3 spans 16 residues. Trimming removed 5 bases from V and 4 bases from J; junction bases left unmatched: 10.

This sequence joins TRBV24-1 and TRBJ2-1; D is perhaps TRBD2 (5 bases). The CDR3 is 16 amino acids. Looked up from germline, CDR1 is KGHDR and CDR2 is SFDVKD. Between the trimmed V and J ends, which lost 0 bases and 4 bases, there was a span of 12 bases. Here the CDR3 reads CATSDLREPTYNEQFF. The CDR3 DNA follows: TGTGCCACCAGTGATTTGAGGGAGCCTACATACAATGAGCAGTTCTTC.

The gene calls are TRBV10-3 and TRBJ2-1; 12 bases line up with TRBD2. V trimming: 0 bases; J trimming: 7 bases; junction bases outside the gene matches: 4. Germline assignment: CDR1 ENHRY and CDR2 SYGVKD. This CDR3 contains 16 residues. The CDR3 coding sequence is TGTGCCATCAGTGAGTCACTAGCGGGGGGACGTAATGAGCAGTTCTTC. Translation gives CAISESLAGGRNEQFF.

The V gene is TRBV29-1, the J gene TRBJ2-5; no clear D. The V gene's germline CDR1 is SQVTM and CDR2 ANQGSEA. V was cut by 5 bases and J by 0 bases, with 4 bases left in between. This CDR3 spans 11 amino acids. The chain's CDR3 is CSVQHQETQYF. CDR3 DNA sequence: TGCAGCGTTCAACACCAAGAGACCCAGTACTTC.

The J gene is TRBJ2-1, the V gene TRBV7-2; 7 bases fit TRBD1. Unmatched junction bases numbered 6, after V lost 7 bases and J lost 3 bases. CDR1 is SGHTA, CDR2 FQGNSA, per germline. The CDR3 is 14 amino acids. CDR3 protein: CASTRTGVYNEQFF. For the CDR3, the DNA is TGTGCCAGCACCAGGACAGGCGTCTACAATGAGCAGTTCTTC.

This clonotype has only one observation. This chain links TRBV12-3 or TRBV12-4 with TRBJ2-7; D could derive from TRBD1 or TRBD2 (5 bases each). The CDR3 is 15 residues long. V lost 6 bases, J lost 0 bases, and 15 bases lay in between. The CDR3 DNA reads TGTGCCAGCAGCTCCCCGGGGCGGGCCTCCTACGAGCAGTACTTC. Residues: CASSSPGRASYEQYF.

This clonotype appeared once. This sequence joins TRBV5-1 and TRBJ2-3; possibly TRBD2 for D (5 bases). Germline-derived CDR1 and CDR2 are SGHRS and YFSETQ. Trimming shortened V by 1 base and J by 1 base, and 13 bases separated the two germline ends. The CDR3 spans 16 residues. The CDR3 coding sequence is TGCGCCAGCAGCTTGACTACCTGGGGAGGCACAGATACGCAGTATTTT. Translation: CASSLTTWGGTDTQYF.

The rearrangement links TRBV3-1 to TRBJ2-5; a possible D gene is TRBD2 (6 bases). The germline V gene encodes CDR1 LGHDT and CDR2 YNNKEL (reference sequence). The CDR3 is 14 residues long. The V and J ends lost 1 base and 7 bases respectively, with 13 bases between them. The chain's CDR3 is CASSQVQGAGTQYF. CDR3 DNA sequence: TGTGCCAGCAGCCAAGTTCAAGGAGCGGGGACCCAGTACTTC.

This clonotype was recorded a few times. The chain uses TRBV27 and TRBJ2-5; the D gene is possibly TRBD2 (6 bases). Trimming took off 2 bases at V and 1 base at J, with 17 bases between the two ends. The CDR3 has 17 amino acids. Germline values: CDR1 MNHEY, CDR2 SMNVEV (reference sequence). The CDR3 coding sequence is TGTGCCAGCAGTTTAGGAGGGCAAGAGGGACTCCAAGAGACCCAGTACTTC. As protein: CASSLGGQEGLQETQYF.

The genes are TRBV20-1 and TRBJ2-1, with a possible D match to TRBD2 (6 bases). CDR3 length: 12 residues. The V gene's germline CDR1 is DFQATT and CDR2 SNEGSKA (reference sequence). Trimming pared 5 bases from V and 7 bases from J, leaving 12 bases between. This CDR3 is CSADFGGNEQFF. CDR3 DNA sequence: TGCAGTGCTGACTTTGGGGGGAATGAGCAGTTCTTC.

V gene TRBV6-6 combines with J gene TRBJ2-3, with no clear D. Germline assignment: CDR1 MNHNY and CDR2 SVGAGI (reference sequence). The CDR3 is 17 amino acids. V was shortened by 0 bases and J by 0 bases, with 13 bases between the two germline ends. CDR3 residues: CASSYSLKSVSTDTQYF. DNA of the CDR3: TGTGCCAGCAGTTACTCGCTAAAATCAGTTAGCACAGATACGCAGTATTTT.